This TCR beta chain was found in a study of T cell responses to AZD1222 COVID-19 vaccine. Study information: Investigators merged groups given second doses at roughly 4 or roughly 12 weeks. Study observations and caveats: All repertoire sampling was performed exclusively after the peak T cell response. Nearly half of the spike-specific TCRs reportedly recognize variant regions that carry no mutations. There were mostly white British donors and more females than males, and clonal diversity was possibly underestimated.

This CDR3 spans 15 amino acids. The germline CDR1 and CDR2 sequences are LGHDT and YNNKEL (reference sequence). Trimming took off 1 base at V and 4 bases at J, with 11 bases between the two ends. The assay was immunoSEQ multiplex PCR, and TCRdb's table has in-frame clones only and misses some. Seen here are about 170,000 clones, approximately 90% observed once, and the top ten hold roughly 1.6%. With respect to this clone: As yet, its antigen is unknown.

The rearrangement links TRBV3-1 (or the pseudogene TRBV3-2) to TRBJ2-1; D may be TRBD2 (6 bases). The receptor was isolated from an adult in good health. This specimen was peripheral blood, taken on day 0 of AZD1222 vaccination. The CDR3 region is CASSQASGLYNEQFF. For the CDR3, the DNA is TGTGCCAGCAGCCAAGCGAGCGGACTATACAATGAGCAGTTCTTC.